This T cell receptor beta chain is drawn from a study of T cell changes during pregnancy in multiple sclerosis. Clones were read by immunoSEQ multiplex PCR, and TCRdb kept only the in-frame ones, dropping some. The sample has approximately 88,000 clones, roughly 94% seen once. Germline V gives CDR1 MNHEY, CDR2 SVGAGI. The ends lost 3 bases at V and 6 bases at J; junction bases unmatched: 7. The CDR3 sequence is 16 residues long. The receptor's source is a female donor with multiple sclerosis, enrolled in a pregnancy study. V usage is TRBV6-5 and J usage is TRBJ2-1; 11 positions match TRBD2. Material: peripheral blood, obtained in the third trimester of pregnancy. Written as DNA, the CDR3 is TGTGCCAGCAGTTATGGACTCGGGACTAGCGGCAATGAGCAGTTCTTC. As protein: CASSYGLGTSGNEQFF.